This is a list of T cell receptor beta chains from one sample in a study of blood T cell repertoires in COVID-19. Assay used: immunoSEQ multiplex PCR; TCRdb lists only in-frame clones, some missing. The data contain 130,000 or so clones, roughly 83% of them singletons. The sequenced sample consisted of peripheral blood. The receptors stem from an elderly woman with acute or convalescent COVID-19. The CDR3 runs from the conserved cysteine through the conserved F or W. D genes are given only for firm matches. Clone size is stated in some rows and not others, as once, few, many or a class when expanded.

>-|TRBV19|TRBJ1-5|TRBD1
CASRGQGNQPQHF
TGTGCCAGTAGGGGACAGGGAAATCAGCCCCAGCATTTT
>-|TRBV19|TRBJ2-3|TRBD1
CASRPGQGGTQYF
TGTGCCAGTAGGCCTGGACAGGGGGGGACGCAGTATTTT
>-|TRBV12-3/TRBV12-4|TRBJ2-7|TRBD2
CASSFGGDYEQYF
TGTGCCAGCAGTTTTGGGGGGGACTACGAGCAGTACTTC
>-|TRBV2|TRBJ1-2|TRBD1
CATGGQANYGYTF
TGTGCCACTGGGGGACAGGCTAACTATGGCTACACCTTC
>-|TRBV5-1|TRBJ2-7|TRBD1
CASSLGDRVYEQYF
TGCGCCAGCAGCTTGGGGGACAGGGTGTACGAGCAGTACTTC
>-|TRBV3-1/TRBV3-2|TRBJ2-7|TRBD2
CASSRGASGSFYEQYF
TGTGCCAGCAGCCGGGGGGCTAGCGGGAGTTTCTACGAGCAGTACTTC
>-|TRBV4-1|TRBJ2-5|TRBD2
CASSQALLTSGVAETQYF
TGCGCCAGCAGCCAAGCCCTACTGACTAGCGGGGTTGCTGAGACCCAGTACTTC
>-|TRBV3-1/TRBV3-2|TRBJ1-5|-
CASSQQQDQPQHF
TGTGCCAGCAGCCAACAACAGGATCAGCCCCAGCATTTT
>-|TRBV5-1|TRBJ2-5|-
CASSLAGATETQYF
TGCGCCAGCAGCTTGGCAGGGGCGACAGAGACCCAGTACTTC
>-|TRBV6-2/TRBV6-3|TRBJ2-3|TRBD2
CASSYRGLGGGSTDTQYF
TGTGCCAGCAGTTACCGGGGCCTTGGGGGGGGTAGCACAGATACGCAGTATTTT
>-|TRBV5-3|TRBJ2-2|TRBD1
CARSLTGQPPGTTGELFF
TGTGCCAGAAGCTTGACGGGACAGCCTCCGGGGACGACCGGGGAGCTGTTTTTT
>-|TRBV6-4|TRBJ1-4|-
CASPFRVSNEKLFF
TGTGCCAGCCCGTTTCGGGTCTCTAATGAAAAACTGTTTTTT
>-|TRBV10-3|TRBJ2-1|-
CAISGEFGDEQFF
TGTGCCATCAGTGGAGAGTTTGGAGATGAGCAGTTCTTC
>-|TRBV27|TRBJ2-1|TRBD1
CASSFSVGQGYNEQFF
TGTGCCAGCAGTTTCAGTGTGGGACAGGGATACAATGAGCAGTTCTTC
>-|TRBV5-1|TRBJ2-1|TRBD2
CASSLDATSGSSGEQFF
TGCGCCAGCAGCTTGGACGCGACTAGCGGGAGTTCCGGTGAGCAGTTCTTC
>-|TRBV2|TRBJ1-4|-
CASIRQAFNEKLFF
TGTGCCAGCATCAGGCAGGCATTTAATGAAAAACTGTTTTTT
>-|TRBV6-5|TRBJ1-1|TRBD1
CASRGQGGLLAFF
TGTGCCAGCAGGGGACAGGGGGGTTTGCTGGCTTTCTTT
>-|TRBV7-9|TRBJ1-4|-
CASSRGNEKLFF
TGTGCCAGCAGTCGGGGGAATGAAAAACTGTTTTTT
>few|TRBV19|TRBJ2-1|TRBD2
CASSAGTSALDNEQFF
TGTGCCAGTAGTGCTGGGACTAGCGCCTTGGACAATGAGCAGTTCTTC
>-|TRBV5-6|TRBJ2-3|TRBD2
CASSSGLAAWGTSTDTQYF
TGTGCCAGCAGCTCGGGACTAGCGGCCTGGGGGACTAGCACAGATACGCAGTATTTT
>-|TRBV6-1|TRBJ1-1|-
CASSGGRGEAFF
TGTGCCAGCAGTGGGGGTAGGGGTGAAGCTTTCTTT
>few|TRBV27|TRBJ1-1|-
CASRRGWPAMNTEAFF
TGTGCCAGCCGCCGGGGGTGGCCTGCAATGAACACTGAAGCTTTCTTT
>-|TRBV14|TRBJ2-5|-
CASSQVPGRGPQETQYF
TGTGCCAGCAGCCAAGTTCCCGGCAGGGGCCCCCAAGAGACCCAGTACTTC
>-|TRBV7-8|TRBJ2-5|TRBD2
CASSLEGLAGGGETQYF
TGTGCCAGCAGCTTAGAAGGACTAGCGGGGGGCGGGGAGACCCAGTACTTC
>-|TRBV15|TRBJ1-2|TRBD1
CATSRDRDSLGLGYTF
TGTGCCACCAGCAGAGACCGGGACAGTCTAGGGTTGGGCTACACCTTC
>-|TRBV7-9|TRBJ2-7|TRBD1
CASSFAGGYEQYF
TGTGCCAGCAGCTTCGCAGGGGGCTACGAGCAGTACTTC
>-|TRBV4-1|TRBJ2-2|-
CASSQPRAGTNTGELFF
TGCGCCAGCAGCCAACCTCGGGCGGGGACGAACACCGGGGAGCTGTTTTTT
>-|TRBV6-5|TRBJ1-1|-
CASRAVGANTEAFF
TGTGCCAGCAGGGCCGTAGGGGCCAACACTGAAGCTTTCTTT
>-|TRBV30|TRBJ2-7|TRBD1
CAWSAGQSYEQYF
TGTGCCTGGAGTGCGGGACAGTCCTACGAGCAGTACTTC
>-|TRBV9|TRBJ2-1|-
CASSDLRGLSYNEQFF
TGTGCCAGCAGTGACCTCAGGGGCCTCTCCTACAATGAGCAGTTCTTC
>-|TRBV19|TRBJ2-7|TRBD1
CASSPRDRVPYEQYF
TGTGCCAGTAGTCCGCGGGACAGGGTTCCCTACGAGCAGTACTTC
>-|TRBV4-1|TRBJ2-5|-
CASSQEPGRGTQYF
TGCGCCAGCAGCCAAGAACCGGGCCGGGGGACCCAGTACTTC
>-|TRBV2|TRBJ2-5|-
CASRLWQTQYF
TGTGCCAGTCGTTTGTGGCAGACCCAGTACTTC
>-|TRBV4-3|TRBJ2-7|TRBD2
CASSQESPAGGTYEQYF
TGCGCCAGCAGCCAAGAGAGCCCAGCGGGGGGGACATACGAGCAGTACTTC
>-|TRBV7-9|TRBJ2-1|-
CASSLGAEQFF
TGTGCCAGCAGCTTAGGGGCTGAGCAGTTCTTC
>-|TRBV5-4|TRBJ2-3|TRBD2
CASSWGGQVETDTQYF
TGTGCCAGCAGCTGGGGGGGTCAAGTGGAGACAGATACGCAGTATTTT
>-|TRBV7-2|TRBJ1-4|-
CASSLMGRGSEKLFF
TGTGCCAGCAGCTTAATGGGACGGGGGAGTGAAAAACTGTTTTTT
>-|TRBV6-6|TRBJ2-1|-
CASSSEGETFF
TGTGCCAGCAGTTCAGAAGGGGAAACGTTCTTC
>-|TRBV11-2|TRBJ2-2|TRBD1
CASSPQGLGQGGELFF
TGTGCCAGCAGCCCCCAGGGTCTTGGACAGGGCGGGGAGCTGTTTTTT
>once|TRBV5-6|TRBJ1-6|-
CASSADTDSPLHF
TGTGCCAGCAGCGCTGACACCGACTCACCCCTCCACTTT
>-|TRBV30|TRBJ1-4|-
CAWSAGPNEKLFF
TGTGCCTGGTCTGCAGGTCCAAATGAAAAACTGTTTTTT
>many|TRBV5-1|TRBJ1-2|TRBD1
CASSLVGQGNGYTF
TGCGCCAGCAGCTTGGTGGGACAGGGAAATGGCTACACCTTC
>-|TRBV19|TRBJ1-4|-
CASSWSVGTNEKLFF
TGTGCCAGCTCATGGTCGGTCGGAACTAATGAAAAACTGTTTTTT
>-|TRBV3-1/TRBV3-2|TRBJ1-2|-
CASSQVRQDGYTF
TGTGCCAGCAGCCAAGTGAGACAGGACGGCTACACCTTC
>-|TRBV11-2|TRBJ1-1|TRBD1
CASKTMGQGMNTEAFF
TGTGCCAGCAAGACGATGGGACAGGGGATGAACACTGAAGCTTTCTTT
>-|TRBV18|TRBJ1-2|-
CASSPFMGQDYGYTF
TGTGCCAGCTCGCCCTTCATGGGCCAGGACTATGGCTACACCTTC